This is a list of T cell receptor beta chains from one sample in a study of blood T cell repertoires in COVID-19. Sequencing was performed with immunoSEQ multiplex PCR; in TCRdb, only in-frame clones are kept and a portion is missing. The sample lists about 150,000 clones; roughly 72% were seen once. The sequenced material came from peripheral blood. These receptors were taken from a woman older than 75 with acute or convalescent COVID-19. CDR3s include the opening cysteine and the closing phenylalanine or tryptophan. A D gene is named only where the DNA matches it firmly. Size values are once, few and many counts, or a class for expanded clones, and some rows have none.

v_call,clone_size,j_call,d_call,cdr3_nt,cdr3_aa
TRBV3-1/TRBV3-2,.,TRBJ1-3,.,TGTGCCAGCAGCTTAGGAAACACCATATATTTT,CASSLGNTIYF
TRBV12-3/TRBV12-4,once,TRBJ1-2,.,TGTGCCAGCAGTTTTAGTCGGGGGTATGGCTACACCTTC,CASSFSRGYGYTF
TRBV29-1,.,TRBJ1-4,.,TGCAGCGTTAAAGCCGGGTTATGGAATGAAAAACTGTTTTTT,CSVKAGLWNEKLFF
TRBV5-8,.,TRBJ1-5,.,TGTGCCAGCACTTTAACTACCGTTACCGATAGCAATCAGCCCCAGCATTTT,CASTLTTVTDSNQPQHF
TRBV7-2,.,TRBJ2-7,TRBD1,TGTGCCAGCAGCTTAGACAGGGGAAACGAGCAGTACTTC,CASSLDRGNEQYF
TRBV24-1,.,TRBJ2-1,TRBD2,TGTGCCACCAGTGATCCGACTAGCGGGGACCACAATGAGCAGTTCTTC,CATSDPTSGDHNEQFF
TRBV15,once,TRBJ2-1,.,TGTGCCACCGGTAGTGCGGGACCCTACAATGAGCAGTTCTTC,CATGSAGPYNEQFF
TRBV7-2,.,TRBJ1-2,.,TGTGCCAGCAACCCTTGGGGGGGTGGATATGGCTACACCTTC,CASNPWGGGYGYTF
TRBV6-6,.,TRBJ1-3,.,TGTGCCAGCAGTGCCAGCCAGGGCTTCTCTGGAAACACCATATATTTT,CASSASQGFSGNTIYF
TRBV11-2,.,TRBJ1-1,.,TGTGCCAGCAGCTTAATACGGTTGAACACTGAAGCTTTCTTT,CASSLIRLNTEAFF
TRBV5-6,.,TRBJ1-3,TRBD1,TGTGCCAGCAGCTCCCCTAGGGACAGATCCTTTGGAAACACCATATATTTT,CASSSPRDRSFGNTIYF
TRBV3-1/TRBV3-2,.,TRBJ2-1,TRBD2,TGTGCCAGCAGCCAAGTGACCGGGGGGGATGAGCAGTTCTTC,CASSQVTGGDEQFF
TRBV30,.,TRBJ2-3,TRBD2,TGTGCCTGGAATCGGGGGGAGTGGGCAGATACGCAGTATTTT,CAWNRGEWADTQYF
TRBV10-3,.,TRBJ1-6,.,TGTGCCATCAGTGGGGGAGGGAGCTCCTATAATTCACCCCTCCACTTT,CAISGGGSSYNSPLHF
TRBV21-1,.,TRBJ1-1,.,TGTGCCAGCAGCAAAGCTGACTGGTACACTGAAGCTTTCTTT,CASSKADWYTEAFF
TRBV10-2,.,TRBJ2-7,TRBD2,TGCGCCAGCATTCTAGCGGGAGAACCCGGCCACGAGCAGTACTTC,CASILAGEPGHEQYF
TRBV9,.,TRBJ1-3,.,TGTGCCAGCAGCGTAGACGGTTCTGGAAACACCATATATTTT,CASSVDGSGNTIYF
TRBV12-3/TRBV12-4,few,TRBJ2-7,TRBD1,TGTGCCAGCAGCCGGGACAGGGCCGAGCAGTACTTC,CASSRDRAEQYF
TRBV4-3,.,TRBJ1-4,.,TGCGCCAGCAGCCAAGACACGAGATACAGTGAAAAACTGTTTTTT,CASSQDTRYSEKLFF
TRBV30,.,TRBJ1-6,.,TGTGCCGGCATGACAGCGAGCTCCTATAATTCACCCCTCCACTTT,CAGMTASSYNSPLHF